This paragraph covers one T cell receptor (beta chain) sequence. The antigen is not known. This entry belongs to a study of T cell responses to AZD1222 COVID-19 vaccine. The protocol was immunoSEQ multiplex PCR, while the TCRdb copy is restricted to in-frame clones and leaves out a portion. The sample lists about 120,000 clones, around 90% seen once, with just under 6.5% in the top ten. Study-level points and caveats: Unmutated variant regions reportedly attract nearly half of all spike-specific TCRs.

The TCR comes from an adult in good health. The material was peripheral blood, obtained on day 0 of AZD1222 vaccination.

The CDR3 region is CASSLNINYGYTF. DNA of the CDR3: TGTGCCAGTAGCCTAAACATCAACTATGGCTACACCTTC. The rearrangement uses TRBV19 and TRBJ1-2; unclear D gene. V was shortened by 6 bases and J by 2 bases, with 10 bases between the two germline ends. Germline CDR1 reads LNHDA; CDR2 reads SQIVND (reference sequence). The CDR3 spans 13 residues.